This T cell receptor beta chain was observed in a study of cytomegalovirus exposure and HLA in healthy donors. Study-wide points: Apart from CMV serostatus, no immune exposure information was available. An ancestry cluster, one associated with Asian ancestry, reportedly showed fewer N-insertions than the approximately 650-donor mean in a later analysis. Later on, a genetic analysis was performed. It linked a missense variant in DCLRE1C with V- and J-gene trimming of TCR beta. In a later analysis, HLA-C alleles had the fewest associated TCRs, DRB1 alleles the most.

The PCR employed 60 Vbeta primers together with 13 Jbeta primers. The repertoire was sequenced with immunoSEQ multiplex PCR; TCRdb's copy has only in-frame clones and lacks some. The table lists roughly 150,000 clones, roughly 82% of them singletons, with under 8% in the top ten. On this clone: Its antigen is still unknown.

Trimming took off 4 bases at V and 2 bases at J, with 12 bases between the two ends. Germline assignment: CDR1 SGDLS and CDR2 YYNGEE. The CDR3 contains 14 residues. The chain has TRBV9 and TRBJ1-1; D is undetermined. The sequence came from a woman between 50 and 59 years old in good health and CMV-seropositive. Sequencing was carried out using PBMCs. The CDR3 loop reads CASSPPNSNTEAFF. The CDR3 DNA is TGTGCCAGCAGCCCTCCCAACTCCAACACTGAAGCTTTCTTT. Based on the CDR3 plus reference TRBV9 and TRBJ1-1, the full variable domain is DSGVTQTPKHLITATGQRVTLRCSPRSGDLSVYWYQQSLDQGLQFLIQYYNGEERAKGNILERFSAQQFPDLHSELNLSSLELGDSALYFCASSPPNSNTEAFFGQGTRLTVV.